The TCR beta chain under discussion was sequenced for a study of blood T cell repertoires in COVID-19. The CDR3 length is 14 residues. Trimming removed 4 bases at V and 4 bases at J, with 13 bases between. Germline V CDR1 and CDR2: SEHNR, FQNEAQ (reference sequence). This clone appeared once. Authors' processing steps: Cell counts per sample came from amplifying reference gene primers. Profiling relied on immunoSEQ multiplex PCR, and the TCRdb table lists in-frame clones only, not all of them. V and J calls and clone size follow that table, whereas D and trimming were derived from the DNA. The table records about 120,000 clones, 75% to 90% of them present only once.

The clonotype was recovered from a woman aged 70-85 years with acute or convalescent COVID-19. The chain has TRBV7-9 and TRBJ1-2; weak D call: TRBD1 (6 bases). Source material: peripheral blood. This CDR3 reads CASSSSGHLYGYTF. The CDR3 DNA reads TGTGCCAGCAGCTCCTCGGGACACCTCTATGGCTACACCTTC.